These 12 T cell receptor beta chains came from one sample sequenced in a study of blood T cell repertoires in COVID-19. Libraries were prepared by immunoSEQ multiplex PCR; TCRdb keeps only in-frame clonotypes and omits some of them. The table includes approximately 330,000 clones, roughly 89% detected once. The specimen sequenced was peripheral blood. The receptors were gathered from a man aged 25-45 years with COVID-19, enrolled during active disease.

V and J are TRBV11-3 and TRBJ2-7; 8 bases map to TRBD2. The CDR3 is made up of 14 amino acids. The V gene's germline CDR1 is SGHNT and CDR2 YENEEA. V shed 5 bases and J 2 bases; nucleotides not matched to a gene: 5. The CDR3 nucleotides read TGTGCCAGCAGCCACCGGGAGGGTGCCTACGAGCAGTACTTC. Translation gives CASSHREGAYEQYF.

The rearrangement joins TRBV28 to TRBJ2-6; D is uncertain. V lost 10 bases, J lost 0 bases, and 13 bases lay in between. From germline, CDR1 is MDHEN and CDR2 SYDVKM. This CDR3 is built from 15 residues. The CDR3 nucleotides read TGTGCCACCCTCCCTATAAGCTCTGGGGCCAACGTCCTGACTTTC. Its translation: CATLPISSGANVLTF.

The chain is built from TRBV5-1 and TRBJ2-3; 11 bases match TRBD2. There are 16 residues in the CDR3. With 5 bases clipped from V and 4 bases from J, the junction kept 9 bases outside the gene matches. CDR1 is SGHRS and CDR2 is YFSETQ in the germline V gene. The CDR3 protein is CASRSGTSGRSDTQYF. CDR3 bases: TGCGCCAGCAGGTCTGGGACTAGCGGTAGGTCAGATACGCAGTATTTT.

The genes are TRBV2 and TRBJ1-4; 8 nucleotides match TRBD1. This CDR3 has 18 residues. Germline V gene data show CDR1 as SNHLY and CDR2 as FYNNEI. J lost 0 bases, V lost 6 bases, and 12 bases had no gene match. As DNA, the CDR3 is TGTGCCAGCAGCCAGGGGGCTGACGGTATCGCAACTAATGAAAAACTGTTTTTT. Translating it yields CASSQGADGIATNEKLFF.

This chain uses TRBV5-1 with TRBJ2-5; D possibly corresponds to TRBD2 (5 bases). The CDR3 has 16 amino acids. The V gene lost 4 bases and the J gene lost 4 bases, with 20 bases spanning the gap. Germline loops: CDR1 SGHRS, CDR2 YFSETQ. CDR3: CASSPQRSGSAETQYF. The CDR3 DNA reads TGCGCCAGCAGCCCCCAAAGGTCGGGGTCCGCAGAGACCCAGTACTTC.

The chain has TRBV6-1 and TRBJ1-5; D is possibly TRBD1 (5 bases). There are 15 residues in the CDR3. CDR1 is MNHNS and CDR2 is SASEGT in the germline V gene. With 3 bases removed from V and 4 bases from J, the gap between germline ends came to 13 bases. CDR3 loop: CASSEGQGHNQPQHF. Written as DNA, the CDR3 is TGTGCCAGCAGTGAGGGGCAGGGCCATAATCAGCCCCAGCATTTT.

The gene calls are TRBV7-8 and TRBJ2-7; D not resolved. The V and J ends lost 2 bases and 2 bases respectively, with 10 bases between them. Looked up from germline, CDR1 is SGHVS and CDR2 is FQNEAQ. The CDR3 contains 14 residues. In DNA, the CDR3 is TGTGCCAGCAGCTTATCCGGTTTCGCCTACGAGCAGTACTTC. This sequence encodes CASSLSGFAYEQYF. The full variable domain, completed using reference TRBV7-8 and TRBJ2-7, is GAGVSQSPRYKVAKRGQDVALRCDPISGHVSLFWYQQALGQGPEFLTYFQNEAQLDKSGLPSDRFFAERPEGSVSTLKIQRTQQEDSAVYLCASSLSGFAYEQYFGPGTRLTVT.

The CDR3 sequence is CASSYSGGEAEAFF. The CDR3, as DNA: TGTGCCAGCAGTTACAGCGGGGGGGAGGCTGAAGCTTTCTTT. The chain employs TRBV6-2 or TRBV6-3 and TRBJ1-1; D perhaps matches TRBD1 (5 bases). CDR3 length equals 14 residues. Per the germline V gene, CDR1 is MNHEY and CDR2 is SVGEGT. Trimming took 2 bases from V and 6 from J, leaving 13 bases between them.

This clone has a single count. The chain combines TRBV3-1 (or the pseudogene TRBV3-2) with TRBJ1-2; D possibly corresponds to TRBD1 (6 bases). The germline gives CDR1 LGHDT, CDR2 YNNKEL (reference sequence). V lost 3 bases to trimming and J lost 5 bases, with 19 bases between them. The CDR3 covers 16 residues. CDR3 loop: CASSHRTAGDKYGYTF. CDR3 DNA sequence: TGTGCCAGCAGCCACCGTACGGCGGGGGACAAATATGGCTACACCTTC.

The chain is built from TRBV3-1 (or the pseudogene TRBV3-2) and TRBJ1-2; possible D gene TRBD1, 6 bases. The CDR3 contains 12 residues. Trimming left V 6 bases short and J 4 bases short, with 9 bases between. In germline, CDR1 is LGHDT, CDR2 YNNKEL (reference sequence). The CDR3 region has the DNA TGTGCCAGCAGTGGACAGACCTATGGCTACACCTTC. It codes for CASSGQTYGYTF.

The J gene is TRBJ2-2, the V gene TRBV5-1, with no clear D. The germline CDR1 and CDR2 sequences are SGHRS and YFSETQ. The V and J ends lost 5 bases and 5 bases respectively, with 16 bases between them. CDR3 length: 15 amino acids. The CDR3 nucleotides are TGCGCCAGCAGTCCCTTGGGCAGCCATACCGGGGAGCTGTTTTTT. This gives the protein CASSPLGSHTGELFF.

J is TRBJ2-7 and V is TRBV2, with unresolved D. CDR3 size: 10 residues. The germline V and J ends were trimmed by 6 bases and 4 bases, with 4 bases remaining between them. CDR1 is SNHLY, CDR2 FYNNEI, per germline. CDR3: CASRAYEQYF. CDR3 DNA: TGTGCCAGCAGGGCATACGAGCAGTACTTC.